The clone carrying this T cell receptor (beta chain) has only one observation. Germline V gene lookup returns CDR1 SGDLS and CDR2 YYNGEE. The CDR3 totals 14 residues. Trimming took 4 bases from V and 0 from J, leaving 8 bases between them. The sample originates from a study of technical replicates of blood from several donors. Sequenced by immunoSEQ multiplex PCR; TCRdb stores in-frame clones only, minus some. The sample includes 55,000 to 65,000 clones, just under 95% seen only once; the top ten take approximately 3.9%. This sequence originates from a human donor in good health. Some clones in this sample may be carry-over from other donors' samples. V and J are TRBV9 and TRBJ1-3; no definite D call. Specimen: PBMCs. This chain's CDR3 is CASSLEHSGNTIYF. CDR3 nucleotides: TGTGCCAGCAGCTTAGAGCACTCTGGAAACACCATATATTTT.